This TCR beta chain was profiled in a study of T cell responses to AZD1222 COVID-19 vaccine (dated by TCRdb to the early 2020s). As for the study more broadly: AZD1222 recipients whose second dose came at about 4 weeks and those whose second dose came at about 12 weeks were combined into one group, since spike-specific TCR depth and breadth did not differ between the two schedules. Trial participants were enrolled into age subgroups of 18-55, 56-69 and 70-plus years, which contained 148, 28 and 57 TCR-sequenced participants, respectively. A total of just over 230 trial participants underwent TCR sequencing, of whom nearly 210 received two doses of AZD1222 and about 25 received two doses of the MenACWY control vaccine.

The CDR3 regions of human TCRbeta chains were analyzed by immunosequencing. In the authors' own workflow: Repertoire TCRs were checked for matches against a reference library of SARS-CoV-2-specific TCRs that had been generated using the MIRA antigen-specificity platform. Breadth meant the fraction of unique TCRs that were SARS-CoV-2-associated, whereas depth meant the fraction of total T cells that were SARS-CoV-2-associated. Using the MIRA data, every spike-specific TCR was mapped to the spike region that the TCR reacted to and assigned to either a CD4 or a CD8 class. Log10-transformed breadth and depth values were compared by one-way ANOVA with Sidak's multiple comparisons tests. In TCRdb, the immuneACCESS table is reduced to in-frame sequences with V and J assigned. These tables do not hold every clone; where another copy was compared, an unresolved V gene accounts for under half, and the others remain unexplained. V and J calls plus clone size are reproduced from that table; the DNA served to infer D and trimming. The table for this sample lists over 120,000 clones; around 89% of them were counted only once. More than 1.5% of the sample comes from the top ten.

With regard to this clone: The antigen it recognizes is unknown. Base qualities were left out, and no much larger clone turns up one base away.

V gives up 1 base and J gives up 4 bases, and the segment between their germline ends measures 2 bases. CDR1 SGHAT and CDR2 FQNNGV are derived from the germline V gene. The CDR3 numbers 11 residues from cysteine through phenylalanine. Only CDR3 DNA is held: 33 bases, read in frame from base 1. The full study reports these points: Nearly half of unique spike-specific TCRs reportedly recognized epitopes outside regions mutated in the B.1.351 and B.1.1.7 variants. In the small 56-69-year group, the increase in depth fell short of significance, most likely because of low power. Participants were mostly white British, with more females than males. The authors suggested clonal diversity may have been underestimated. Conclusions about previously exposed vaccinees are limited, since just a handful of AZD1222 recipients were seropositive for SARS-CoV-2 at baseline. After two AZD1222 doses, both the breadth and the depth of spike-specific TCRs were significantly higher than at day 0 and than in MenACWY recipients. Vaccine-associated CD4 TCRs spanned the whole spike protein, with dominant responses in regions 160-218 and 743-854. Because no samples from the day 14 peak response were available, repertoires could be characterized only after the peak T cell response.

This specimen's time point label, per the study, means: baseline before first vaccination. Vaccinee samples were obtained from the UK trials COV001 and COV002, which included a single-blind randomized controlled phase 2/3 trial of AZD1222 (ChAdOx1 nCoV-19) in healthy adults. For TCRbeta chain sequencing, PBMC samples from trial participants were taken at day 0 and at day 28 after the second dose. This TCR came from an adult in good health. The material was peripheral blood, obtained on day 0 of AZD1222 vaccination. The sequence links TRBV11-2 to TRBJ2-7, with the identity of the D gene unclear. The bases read TGTGCCAGCAGCTTAGCTTACGAGCAGTACTTC. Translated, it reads CASSLAYEQYF. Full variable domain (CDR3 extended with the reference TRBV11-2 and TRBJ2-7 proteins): EAGVAQSPRYKIIEKRQSVAFWCNPISGHATLYWYQQILGQGPKLLIQFQNNGVVDDSQLPKDRFSAERLKGVDSTLKIQPAKLEDSAVYLCASSLAYEQYFGPGTRLTVT.